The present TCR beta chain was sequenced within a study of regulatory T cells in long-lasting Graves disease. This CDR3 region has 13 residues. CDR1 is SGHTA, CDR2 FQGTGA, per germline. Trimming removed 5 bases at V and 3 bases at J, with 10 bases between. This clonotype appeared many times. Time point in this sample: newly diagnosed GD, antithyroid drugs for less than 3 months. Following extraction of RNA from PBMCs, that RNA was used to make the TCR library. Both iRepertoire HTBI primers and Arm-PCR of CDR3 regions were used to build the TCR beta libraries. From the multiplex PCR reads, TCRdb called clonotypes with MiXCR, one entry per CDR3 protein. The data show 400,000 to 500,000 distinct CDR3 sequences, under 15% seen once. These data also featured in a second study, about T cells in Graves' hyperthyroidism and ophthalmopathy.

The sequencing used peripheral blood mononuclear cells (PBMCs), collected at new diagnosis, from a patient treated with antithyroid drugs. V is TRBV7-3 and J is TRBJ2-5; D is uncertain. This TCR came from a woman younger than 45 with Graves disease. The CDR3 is CASSPGSEETQYF. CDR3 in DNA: TGTGCCAGCAGCCCTGGTTCTGAAGAGACCCAGTACTTC.